The rows below give T cell receptor beta chains drawn from one sample of a study of T cells after yellow fever vaccination. MiXCR was run by TCRdb on the 5' RACE reads, yielding one entry per CDR3 protein. The repertoire consists of 140,000 to 150,000 distinct CDR3 sequences, with more than 6.5% occurring once and the leading ten covering about 0.6%. Sequenced here: CD4+ T cells sorted from PBMCs, sampled 10 days after the yellow fever booster vaccination. All receptors come from a young man who received the YFV17D yellow fever vaccine. Each CDR3 is given with its conserved first and last residue. D genes are given only for firm matches. Expanded clones get a size class; other rows say once, few or many, or leave the size out.

d_call: .; v_call: TRBV5-1; j_call: TRBJ2-2; clone_size: many; cdr3_aa: CASSLGRTARDTGELFF; cdr3_nt: TGCGCCAGCAGCTTGGGGAGAACAGCTCGAGACACCGGGGAGCTGTTTTTT
d_call: .; v_call: TRBV5-1; j_call: TRBJ2-5; clone_size: many; cdr3_aa: CASSPSSAQETQYF; cdr3_nt: TGCGCCAGCAGCCCTTCTAGCGCCCAAGAGACCCAGTACTTC
d_call: .; v_call: TRBV11-2; j_call: TRBJ2-6; clone_size: few; cdr3_aa: CASSLGLGGGSGANVLTF; cdr3_nt: TGTGCCAGCAGCTTAGGACTAGGAGGGGGCTCTGGGGCCAACGTCCTGACTTTC
d_call: .; v_call: TRBV5-4; j_call: TRBJ2-5; clone_size: many; cdr3_aa: CASSFGGGTHEEAF; cdr3_nt: .
d_call: TRBD2; v_call: TRBV27; j_call: TRBJ2-1; clone_size: many; cdr3_aa: CASTPGGGSYNEQFF; cdr3_nt: TGTGCCAGCACCCCCGGCGGGGGCTCCTACAATGAGCAGTTCTTC
d_call: TRBD2; v_call: TRBV18; j_call: TRBJ2-5; clone_size: many; cdr3_aa: CASSPAGGGETQYF; cdr3_nt: TGTGCCAGCTCACCCGCGGGAGGCGGAGAGACCCAGTACTTC
d_call: TRBD2; v_call: TRBV4-2; j_call: TRBJ2-5; clone_size: once; cdr3_aa: CASSQGGSETQYF; cdr3_nt: TGTGCCAGCAGCCAAGGCGGGAGTGAGACCCAGTACTTC
d_call: .; v_call: TRBV20-1; j_call: TRBJ2-5; clone_size: many; cdr3_aa: CSAFWKTQYF; cdr3_nt: TGCAGTGCATTCTGGAAGACCCAGTACTTC
d_call: .; v_call: TRBV20-1; j_call: TRBJ2-1; clone_size: many; cdr3_aa: CSAGDTLVRGRQFF; cdr3_nt: TGCAGTGCTGGGGACACCCTTGTAAGGGGTAGGCAGTTCTTC
d_call: .; v_call: TRBV21-1; j_call: TRBJ2-7; clone_size: few; cdr3_aa: CASQTGRWREGIYEQYF; cdr3_nt: TGTGCCAGCCAGACAGGGCGGTGGCGGGAGGGCATTTACGAGCAGTACTTC
d_call: .; v_call: TRBV6-2/TRBV6-3; j_call: TRBJ2-5; clone_size: many; cdr3_aa: CASKPPQETQYF; cdr3_nt: TGTGCCAGCAAGCCACCCCAAGAGACCCAGTACTTC
d_call: .; v_call: TRBV6-2/TRBV6-3; j_call: TRBJ2-2; clone_size: many; cdr3_aa: CASSKYTGELFF; cdr3_nt: TGTGCCAGCTCGAAGTACACCGGGGAGCTGTTTTTT
d_call: .; v_call: TRBV3-1; j_call: TRBJ2-7; clone_size: many; cdr3_aa: CASSQDSREQYF; cdr3_nt: TGTGCCAGCAGCCAAGATAGTCGGGAGCAGTACTTC
d_call: .; v_call: TRBV20-1; j_call: TRBJ1-2; clone_size: many; cdr3_aa: CSARRQGSGYTF; cdr3_nt: TGCAGTGCTAGAAGGCAGGGCTCGGGCTACACCTTC
d_call: .; v_call: TRBV24-1; j_call: TRBJ2-1; clone_size: many; cdr3_aa: CATSAWDLRNEQFF; cdr3_nt: TGTGCCACCAGTGCCTGGGACCTGAGAAATGAGCAGTTCTTC
d_call: TRBD1; v_call: TRBV7-2; j_call: TRBJ1-5; clone_size: .; cdr3_aa: CASSSQGDQPQHF; cdr3_nt: TGTGCCAGCAGTTCACAGGGGGATCAGCCCCAGCATTTT
d_call: .; v_call: TRBV30; j_call: TRBJ2-1; clone_size: .; cdr3_aa: CAWSVLYNEQFF; cdr3_nt: TGTGCCTGGAGTGTTCTGTACAATGAGCAGTTCTTC
d_call: .; v_call: TRBV28; j_call: TRBJ2-1; clone_size: .; cdr3_aa: CASTTPGRAFNEQFF; cdr3_nt: TGTGCCAGCACCACTCCCGGCAGGGCCTTCAATGAGCAGTTCTTC
d_call: .; v_call: TRBV5-4; j_call: TRBJ2-7; clone_size: few; cdr3_aa: CASSLRAAHYEQYF; cdr3_nt: TGTGCCAGCAGCTTGCGGGCGGCCCACTACGAGCAGTACTTC
d_call: .; v_call: TRBV20-1; j_call: TRBJ2-1; clone_size: many; cdr3_aa: CSAWGVYNEQFF; cdr3_nt: TGCAGTGCCTGGGGGGTCTACAATGAGCAGTTCTTC
d_call: TRBD1; v_call: TRBV6-4; j_call: TRBJ1-1; clone_size: few; cdr3_aa: CVIDGRVAEGPGQAPMNTEAFF; cdr3_nt: TGTGTAATCGATGGTCGCGTCGCCGAGGGTCCCGGACAGGCTCCCATGAACACTGAAGCTTTCTTT
d_call: .; v_call: TRBV14; j_call: TRBJ2-1; clone_size: .; cdr3_aa: CASSQDQRGEQFF; cdr3_nt: TGTGCCAGCAGCCAAGATCAGAGGGGTGAGCAGTTCTTC
d_call: TRBD1; v_call: TRBV28; j_call: TRBJ2-3; clone_size: .; cdr3_aa: CASSSSPGQGTDTQYF; cdr3_nt: TGTGCCAGCAGTTCTTCCCCTGGACAGGGGACAGATACGCAGTATTTT
d_call: .; v_call: TRBV7-2; j_call: TRBJ1-3; clone_size: few; cdr3_aa: CASSPRQASGNTIYF; cdr3_nt: TGTGCCAGCAGCCCCAGACAGGCCTCTGGAAACACCATATATTTT
d_call: TRBD2; v_call: TRBV7-2; j_call: TRBJ2-5; clone_size: many; cdr3_aa: CASSLDPWGGETQYF; cdr3_nt: TGTGCCAGCAGCCTTGACCCTTGGGGGGGTGAGACCCAGTACTTC
d_call: TRBD2; v_call: TRBV7-2; j_call: TRBJ2-7; clone_size: many; cdr3_aa: CASSLVTSGAYEQYF; cdr3_nt: TGTGCCAGCAGCTTAGTAACTAGCGGGGCCTACGAGCAGTACTTC
d_call: TRBD2; v_call: TRBV20-1; j_call: TRBJ2-3; clone_size: few; cdr3_aa: CSAKAGILAGFFDTQYF; cdr3_nt: TGCAGTGCTAAAGCGGGGATTCTAGCGGGATTTTTCGATACGCAGTATTTT
d_call: .; v_call: TRBV7-9; j_call: TRBJ2-1; clone_size: many; cdr3_aa: CASSLTGADEQFF; cdr3_nt: TGTGCCAGCAGCTTAACGGGAGCCGATGAGCAGTTCTTC
d_call: TRBD1; v_call: TRBV19; j_call: TRBJ2-1; clone_size: many; cdr3_aa: CASIGQAGFNEQFF; cdr3_nt: TGTGCCAGCATCGGACAGGCAGGCTTCAATGAGCAGTTCTTC
d_call: TRBD1; v_call: TRBV25-1; j_call: TRBJ1-4; clone_size: many; cdr3_aa: CASSSTGGGEKLFF; cdr3_nt: TGTGCCAGCAGTTCTACAGGGGGCGGGGAAAAACTGTTTTTT
d_call: .; v_call: TRBV20-1; j_call: TRBJ1-5; clone_size: many; cdr3_aa: CSAKGSDQPQHF; cdr3_nt: TGCAGTGCTAAAGGGAGCGATCAGCCCCAGCATTTT
d_call: .; v_call: TRBV5-1; j_call: TRBJ2-7; clone_size: many; cdr3_aa: CASRTSSYEQYF; cdr3_nt: TGCGCCAGCAGGACCTCGTCGTACGAGCAGTACTTC
d_call: .; v_call: TRBV20-1; j_call: TRBJ2-4; clone_size: many; cdr3_aa: CSARAVGILAKNIQYF; cdr3_nt: TGCAGTGCTAGAGCCGTCGGAATACTAGCCAAAAACATTCAGTACTTC
d_call: .; v_call: TRBV7-2; j_call: TRBJ2-6; clone_size: many; cdr3_aa: CASNRATGANVLTF; cdr3_nt: TGTGCCAGCAACCGGGCCACTGGGGCCAACGTCCTGACTTTC
d_call: .; v_call: TRBV6-1; j_call: TRBJ1-2; clone_size: many; cdr3_aa: CASSRRNYGYTF; cdr3_nt: TGTGCCAGCAGTCGACGGAACTATGGCTACACCTTC
d_call: .; v_call: TRBV7-2; j_call: TRBJ2-3; clone_size: many; cdr3_aa: CASSLGSRRTDTQYF; cdr3_nt: TGTGCCAGCAGCTTAGGTTCAAGGCGGACAGATACGCAGTATTTT
d_call: TRBD2; v_call: TRBV10-1; j_call: TRBJ2-1; clone_size: many; cdr3_aa: CASSEQRGFNEQFF; cdr3_nt: TGCGCCAGCAGTGAGCAGCGGGGATTCAATGAGCAGTTCTTC
d_call: .; v_call: TRBV12-3/TRBV12-4; j_call: TRBJ2-7; clone_size: many; cdr3_aa: CASSHGSYYEQYF; cdr3_nt: TGTGCCAGCAGCCACGGATCGTACTACGAGCAGTACTTC
d_call: TRBD2; v_call: TRBV4-3; j_call: TRBJ2-3; clone_size: many; cdr3_aa: CASSQASASGRLDTQYF; cdr3_nt: TGCGCCAGCAGCCAAGCGTCCGCTAGCGGGAGGTTAGATACGCAGTATTTT
d_call: TRBD2; v_call: TRBV20-1; j_call: TRBJ2-7; clone_size: .; cdr3_aa: CSASSGSGSYEQYF; cdr3_nt: TGCAGTGCTAGTTCCGGTAGCGGGTCCTACGAGCAGTACTTC
d_call: .; v_call: TRBV18; j_call: TRBJ2-5; clone_size: many; cdr3_aa: CASSPAGLETQYF; cdr3_nt: TGTGCCAGCTCACCAGCAGGGTTGGAGACCCAGTACTTC
d_call: .; v_call: TRBV15; j_call: TRBJ2-2; clone_size: many; cdr3_aa: CATSRDLAGELFF; cdr3_nt: TGTGCCACCAGCAGAGATCTGGCCGGGGAGCTGTTTTTT
d_call: .; v_call: TRBV12-5; j_call: TRBJ2-5; clone_size: many; cdr3_aa: CASGLGLFETQYF; cdr3_nt: TGTGCTAGTGGTTTGGGTTTGTTCGAGACCCAGTACTTC
d_call: .; v_call: TRBV5-1; j_call: TRBJ2-3; clone_size: many; cdr3_aa: CASSSPGSRTDTQYF; cdr3_nt: TGCGCCAGCAGCTCGCCTGGCAGTCGGACAGATACGCAGTATTTT
d_call: TRBD2; v_call: TRBV20-1; j_call: TRBJ2-7; clone_size: many; cdr3_aa: CSASERGPYEQYF; cdr3_nt: TGCAGTGCTAGTGAGCGGGGTCCCTACGAGCAGTACTTC
d_call: .; v_call: TRBV21-1; j_call: TRBJ2-1; clone_size: many; cdr3_aa: CASSKAASGSSNEQFF; cdr3_nt: TGTGCCAGCAGCAAAGCAGCTAGCGGGAGTTCGAATGAGCAGTTCTTC